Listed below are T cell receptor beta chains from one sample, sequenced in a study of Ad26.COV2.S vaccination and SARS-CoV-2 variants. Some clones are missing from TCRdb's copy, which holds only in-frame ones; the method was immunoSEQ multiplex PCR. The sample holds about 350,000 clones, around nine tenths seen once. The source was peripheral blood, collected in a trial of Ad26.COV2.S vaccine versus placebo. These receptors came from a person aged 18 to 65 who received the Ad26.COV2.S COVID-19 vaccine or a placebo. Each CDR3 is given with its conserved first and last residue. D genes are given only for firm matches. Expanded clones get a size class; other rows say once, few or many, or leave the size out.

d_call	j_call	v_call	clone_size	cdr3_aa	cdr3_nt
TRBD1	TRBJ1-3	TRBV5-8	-	CASSPTYRGLVGNTIYF	TGTGCCAGCAGCCCGACCTACAGGGGATTAGTTGGAAACACCATATATTTT
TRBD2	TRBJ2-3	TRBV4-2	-	CASSQLVAGGRRDTQYF	TGTGCCAGCAGCCAACTCGTAGCGGGGGGGCGGAGAGATACGCAGTATTTT
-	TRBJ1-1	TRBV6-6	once	CASRNGGGTEAFF	TGTGCCAGCAGAAACGGGGGCGGGACTGAAGCTTTCTTT
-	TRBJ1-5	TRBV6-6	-	CASSSAKAGRIQPQHF	TGTGCCAGCAGTTCCGCGAAGGCAGGGAGGATTCAGCCCCAGCATTTT
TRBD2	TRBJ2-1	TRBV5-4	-	CASSRSGGSSYNEQFF	TGTGCCAGCAGCCGAAGCGGGGGAAGCTCCTACAATGAGCAGTTCTTC
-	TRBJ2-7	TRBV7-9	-	CASSRAAHVSTYEQYF	TGTGCCAGCAGCCGAGCAGCTCACGTGTCCACCTACGAGCAGTACTTC
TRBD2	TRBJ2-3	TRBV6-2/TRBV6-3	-	CASSYSLAGGADTQYF	TGTGCCAGCAGTTACAGTCTAGCGGGAGGGGCAGATACGCAGTATTTT
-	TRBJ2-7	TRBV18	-	CASSPPAGEQQYF	TGTGCCAGCTCACCACCGGCAGGGGAGCAGCAGTACTTC
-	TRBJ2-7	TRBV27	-	CASSPRPAYEQYF	TGTGCCAGCAGTCCCCGCCCTGCCTACGAGCAGTACTTC
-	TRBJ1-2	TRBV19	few	CASRPLIDTGTNYGYTF	TGTGCCAGTAGGCCCCTAATCGACACAGGGACTAACTATGGCTACACCTTC